This T cell receptor beta chain was documented in a study of cytomegalovirus exposure and HLA in healthy donors. TCRdb's copy holds only in-frame clones and misses some; the assay was immunoSEQ multiplex PCR. The sample holds over 50,000 clones, 95% to 97% seen once. Germline V CDR1 and CDR2: SGHTA, FQGTGA. The CDR3 is 16 amino acids. V gave up 5 bases and J gave up 0 bases, with 15 bases separating them. The sequencing input was PBMCs. The chain carries TRBV7-3 and TRBJ2-3; D perhaps matches TRBD2 (6 bases). The sequence derives from a young woman in good health and CMV-seronegative. CDR3 sequence reads: CASSPRGAGSTDTQYF. The CDR3 region has the DNA TGTGCCAGCAGCCCCCGAGGAGCGGGCAGCACAGATACGCAGTATTTT.